The 22 T cell receptor beta chains below were found in one sample sequenced in a study of blood T cells in healthy people across ages. PCR was performed a second time for about 6 to 11 cycles using a sample-barcoded 5' primer and a J-beta primer mix. TCRdb re-analysed the 5' RACE reads in MiXCR, keeping a single row per CDR3 protein. The sample yields 1.5 million to 1.8 million distinct CDR3 sequences, around 40% seen once. Sequencing was performed on blood. Receptor source: a woman aged 18-29 years in good health.

The V and J genes are TRBV6-2 or TRBV6-3 and TRBJ1-5; TRBD1 is a possible D gene (6 bases). CDR3 length equals 15 residues. V lost 2 bases, J lost 2 bases, and 10 bases lay in between. Germline values: CDR1 MNHEY, CDR2 SVGEGT. CDR3 protein: CASSYPGDGNQPQHF. DNA for the CDR3: TGTGCCAGCAGTTACCCAGGGGACGGCAATCAGCCCCAGCATTTT.

Details on this clonotype: Sequence at one end of the junction differs from germline and may be a read error. The CDR3 is CSVAVGSGGNVLTF. The CDR3 nucleotides are TGCAGCGTGGCTGTCGGATCTGGGGGCAACGTCCTGACTTTC. The rearrangement uses TRBV29-1 and TRBJ2-6; D may be TRBD1 or TRBD2 (5 bases each). The germline CDR1 and CDR2 sequences are SQVTM and ANQGSEA. This CDR3 region has 14 residues.

Ten or more counts support this clonotype. The V gene is TRBV12-3 or TRBV12-4, the J gene TRBJ1-5, with D unclear. The CDR3 contains 13 residues. Trimming took off 6 bases at V and 7 bases at J, with 13 bases between the two ends. The CDR3 nucleotides are TGTGCCAGCAGCCCTGGACTCGGCCAGCCCCAGCATTTT. It encodes CASSPGLGQPQHF.

The genes are TRBV6-2 or TRBV6-3 and TRBJ2-3, with 10 bases lining up with TRBD2. Germline loops: CDR1 MNHEY, CDR2 SVGEGT. CDR3 size: 19 residues. The V gene end was trimmed by 2 bases and the J gene end by 2 bases; junction bases not matched to a gene: 13. CDR3 nucleotide sequence: TGTGCCAGCAGTTACGATCTGTCTAGCGGGGGCCAAGTCACAGATACGCAGTATTTT. Translation: CASSYDLSSGGQVTDTQYF.

This clonotype was observed once. A junction boundary mismatches the germline segment, possibly from a read error. The V call is TRBV25-1, the J call TRBJ2-1; 11 bases align to TRBD1. The CDR3 sequence is 17 residues long. CDR1 is MGHDK and CDR2 is SYGVNS in the germline V gene. The chain's CDR3 is CGSTGTGGFLSYNEQFF. DNA of the CDR3: TGTGGCAGCACAGGGACAGGGGGGTTCCTCTCCTACAATGAGCAGTTCTTC.

The genes are TRBV30 and TRBJ1-2, with D unclear. CDR3 size: 12 residues. Trimming removed 4 bases at V and 7 bases at J, with 13 bases between. In germline, CDR1 is GTSNPN, CDR2 SVGIG (reference sequence). The CDR3 region has the DNA TGTGCCTGGACAGGTATACTTCGTGGCTACACCTTC. This encodes CAWTGILRGYTF.

The chain joins TRBV6-1 to TRBJ1-2; the D is unclear. Between the trimmed V and J ends, which lost 8 bases and 4 bases, there was a span of 14 bases. CDR3 length: 13 residues. Germline V gene lookup returns CDR1 MNHNS and CDR2 SASEGT. DNA for the CDR3: TGTGCCAGCGAGGGAGACACAATCTATGGCTACACCTTC. It yields the protein CASEGDTIYGYTF.

The chain uses TRBV20-1 and TRBJ2-3, with D perhaps given as TRBD1 or TRBD2 (6 bases each). CDR1 is DFQATT and CDR2 is SNEGSKA in the germline V gene (reference sequence). Trimming shortened V by 0 bases and J by 2 bases, and 12 bases separated the two germline ends. CDR3 length: 15 amino acids. The CDR3 reads CSARDPGALTDTQYF. The DNA of the CDR3 is TGCAGTGCTAGAGATCCGGGGGCCCTCACAGATACGCAGTATTTT.

CDR3 residues: CASSYGWANTEAFF. In nucleotides, the CDR3 is TGTGCCAGCAGTTACGGGTGGGCTAACACTGAAGCTTTCTTT. The V and J genes are TRBV6-5 and TRBJ1-1; unclear D gene. Germline values: CDR1 MNHEY, CDR2 SVGAGI. The germline V and J ends were trimmed by 2 bases and 2 bases, with 9 bases remaining between them. The CDR3 sequence is 14 residues long.

This clonotype was observed a few times. The chain uses TRBV7-2 and TRBJ2-3; 7 positions agree with TRBD1. Germline trimming cut 0 bases from V and 3 bases from J; bases unmatched to any gene: 6. Germline V CDR1 and CDR2: SGHTA, FQGNSA. The CDR3 spans 16 residues. CDR3 residues: CASSLAVGGGTDTQYF. For the CDR3, the DNA is TGTGCCAGCAGCTTAGCGGTAGGGGGCGGGACAGATACGCAGTATTTT. The variable domain in full, completed from reference TRBV7-2 and TRBJ2-3, reads GAGVSQSPSNKVTEKGKDVELRCDPISGHTALYWYRQSLGQGLEFLIYFQGNSAPDKSGLPSDRFSAERTGGSVSTLTIQRTQQEDSAVYLCASSLAVGGGTDTQYFGPGTRLTVL.

This clonotype has just a few counts. This chain connects TRBV5-1 to TRBJ2-5, with unresolved D. The CDR3 is 14 amino acids. Germline lookup yields CDR1 SGHRS and CDR2 YFSETQ. Trimming removed 1 base at V and 4 bases at J, with 11 bases between. This chain's CDR3 is CASSLSPPRETQYF. The CDR3 nucleotides are TGCGCCAGCAGCTTGAGTCCACCCAGAGAGACCCAGTACTTC.

This clonotype turned up a few times. The chain uses TRBV5-4 and TRBJ2-1; no clear D gene. The CDR3 has 14 residues. V shed 0 bases and J shed 4 bases, with 8 bases lying between them. CDR1 and CDR2 (germline): SGHNT, YYREEE (reference sequence). The CDR3 is CASSLDFLYNEQFF. Written as DNA, the CDR3 is TGTGCCAGCAGCTTGGACTTTCTGTACAATGAGCAGTTCTTC.

This clonotype has more than one count but fewer than ten. The chain has TRBV20-1 and TRBJ2-5; perhaps TRBD1 as D (6 bases). With 0 bases removed from V and 2 bases from J, the gap between germline ends came to 22 bases. The CDR3 extends over 18 amino acids. In germline, CDR1 is DFQATT, CDR2 SNEGSKA (reference sequence). CDR3 nucleotide sequence: TGCAGTGCTAGAGATCGGGCAACACAGGGAGTGAGGCAAGAGACCCAGTACTTC. It translates to CSARDRATQGVRQETQYF.

In this sample, this clonotype turned up once. The chain employs TRBV10-3 and TRBJ2-7; 11 positions match TRBD1. The length of the CDR3 is 21 residues. Losses at the gene ends were 7 bases for V and 4 bases for J; bases not matched to a gene: 27. Germline V lookup: CDR1 ENHRY, CDR2 SYGVKD. CDR3 in amino acids: CAIKGGSPGQGGSPDLYEQYF. As DNA, the CDR3 is TGTGCCATCAAAGGTGGCTCGCCGGGACAGGGGGGATCTCCCGATCTGTACGAGCAGTACTTC.

The rearrangement uses TRBV6-2 or TRBV6-3 and TRBJ1-1, with D tentatively TRBD1 (6 bases). Trimming left V 2 bases short and J 11 bases short, with 12 bases between. The V gene's germline CDR1 is MNHEY and CDR2 SVGEGT. This CDR3 spans 12 amino acids. The chain's CDR3 is CASSYGGLSAFF. The CDR3 DNA follows: TGTGCCAGCAGTTACGGGGGGCTCAGTGCTTTCTTT.

This clonotype was seen a single time. A read error may explain this, as a much larger clone is one base away. The rearrangement links TRBV7-9 to TRBJ1-1; D remains ambiguous. The length of the CDR3 is 13 residues. Germline CDR1 and CDR2: SEHNR and FQNEAQ (reference sequence). CDR3 DNA: TGTACCAGCAGCCTAGACGGGGACACTGAAGCTTTCTTT. It yields the protein CTSSLDGDTEAFF.

This clonotype was detected a few times. The chain combines TRBV19 with TRBJ1-5; D not certain. The ends were cut back, 6 bases at V and 3 bases at J, with 6 bases in the middle. The CDR3 length is 12 residues. Germline values: CDR1 LNHDA, CDR2 SQIVND (reference sequence). In nucleotides, the CDR3 is TGTGCCAGTAGGGACTTCAATCAGCCCCAGCATTTT. Its translation is CASRDFNQPQHF.

This chain connects TRBV3-1 to TRBJ2-3; possibly TRBD1 or TRBD2 for D (7 bases each). Between the trimmed V and J ends, which lost 1 base and 4 bases, there was a span of 15 bases. Germline CDR1 is LGHDT and CDR2 is YNNKEL (reference sequence). The length of the CDR3 is 16 residues. The CDR3: CASSQAQGRAADTQYF. The CDR3 nucleotides read TGTGCCAGCAGCCAAGCACAGGGGAGGGCCGCAGATACGCAGTATTTT.

Points on this clonotype: One end of the junction is discordant with germline, which a read error may explain. This chain uses TRBV5-5 with TRBJ1-4, with 7 bases lining up with TRBD1. Germline V CDR1 and CDR2: SGHKS, YYEKEE (reference sequence). The CDR3 totals 16 residues. The CDR3 reads CASSLTGTATNEKLVF. The CDR3 DNA sequence: TGTGCCAGCAGCCTGACTGGGACAGCAACTAATGAAAAACTGGTTTTT.

The chain couples TRBV10-3 to TRBJ2-1; 7 bases are shared with TRBD2. CDR3 length: 16 amino acids. V was pared by 6 bases and J by 8 bases, with 16 bases of the junction left unmatched. CDR1 is ENHRY and CDR2 is SYGVKD in the germline V gene. The CDR3 coding sequence is TGTGCCATCAGGGGTCAAGGGGCGGGAGTCCGTCATGAGCAGTTCTTC. Its translation: CAIRGQGAGVRHEQFF.

With regard to this clonotype: A read error may account for a junction end that differs from germline. The chain recombines TRBV5-1 with TRBJ1-2; TRBD1 matches at 10 bases. CDR3 size: 15 residues. Germline loops: CDR1 SGHRS, CDR2 YFSETQ. This CDR3 reads CASSKGQGSAYGHTF. The CDR3 DNA follows: TGCGCCAGCAGCAAGGGACAGGGGTCGGCATATGGCCACACCTTC. Looking up the rest from reference TRBV5-1 and TRBJ1-2 gives the full variable domain: KAGVTQTPRYLIKTRGQQVTLSCSPISGHRSVSWYQQTPGQGLQFLFEYFSETQRNKGNFPGRFSGRQFSNSRSEMNVSTLELGDSALYLCASSKGQGSAYGHTFGSGTRLTVV.

The chain carries TRBV5-1 and TRBJ2-1; D is possibly TRBD2 (6 bases). This CDR3 has 15 residues. Germline assignment: CDR1 SGHRS and CDR2 YFSETQ. Trimming pared 3 bases from V and 5 bases from J, leaving 15 bases between. CDR3 amino acids: CASSYFGGEDNEQFF. The CDR3 region has the DNA TGCGCCAGCAGCTACTTTGGAGGGGAGGACAATGAGCAGTTCTTC.